This entry concerns a single T cell receptor (beta chain). Its antigen is undetermined. Per germline, CDR1 MGHRA and CDR2 YSYEKL. V lost 1 base to trimming and J lost 6 bases, with 13 bases between them. The CDR3 contains 15 residues. Only in-frame clones appear in the TCRdb table, and some are missing; sequencing was by immunoSEQ multiplex PCR. The data show around 94,000 clones, with around 92% seen just once and 0.75% to 0.95% held by the top ten. Time point described: week 47, end of study. Vaccination comprised doses that each held 300 ug of mutant IDH1 20-mer peptide, plus topical imiquimod. The study enrolled donors with new WHO grade 3 or 4 IDH1-mutant, ATRX-lost astrocytomas. This entry comes from a study of a mutant IDH1 vaccine in newly diagnosed glioma. About the study: Former treatment meant radiotherapy, temozolomide, or both; the majority had gotten both. Broader study findings: Seemingly, pseudoprogression had no relation to changes in the top peripheral T cell clonotypes. A vaccine-induced immune response developed in more than 85% of the patients.

The clonotype was recovered from a woman between 45 and 60 years old with glioma. The sample consisted of PBMCs, taken from a glioma patient whose treatment included an IDH1 peptide vaccine. This chain links TRBV4-1 with TRBJ2-1, with D possibly matching TRBD2 (7 bases). In DNA, the CDR3 is TGCGCCAGCAGCCAAGGGGGGGGCGCGGGCAATGAGCAGTTCTTC. Translating it yields CASSQGGGAGNEQFF.